This T cell receptor (beta chain) was identified during a study of blood T cells in healthy people across ages. Whole-study results and caveats: Estimated diversity, derived from one million T cells, was regarded as an underestimate. It was not known whether donors were CMV positive (a possible confounder of expanded clonotype changes).

CDR3 length: 16 residues. V dropped 0 bases and J dropped 4 bases, with 16 bases sitting between them. The germline V gene has CDR1 LGHNA and CDR2 YNFKEQ. Through a sample-barcoded 5' primer and a J-beta primer mix, a second PCR was run for roughly 7 to 12 cycles. Via MiXCR, TCRdb re-called the 5' RACE reads, giving one row per CDR3 protein. The data show over a million distinct CDR3 sequences, with approximately 40% seen just once and around 8% held by the top ten. In its sample, this clonotype was seen a few times. Its specificity is unknown. The V call is TRBV4-2, the J call TRBJ2-7, with a tentative D call TRBD1 (6 bases). The sequenced sample was blood. The sequence was obtained from a woman between 18 and 29 years old in good health. The CDR3 spells CASSQDVTGAWYEQYF. The CDR3 DNA reads TGTGCCAGCAGCCAAGACGTGACAGGCGCCTGGTACGAGCAGTACTTC.